This T cell receptor beta chain was sequenced during a study of TIL therapy for anti-PD-1-resistant metastatic lung cancer. Overall study: Median tumor PD-L1 proportion score was 6%. Half of patients were current or former smokers.

To note about this clone: The antigen is unknown.

The time point was: pre-treatment sample, taken before nivolumab and TIL therapy. Pleural nodules or supraclavicular lymph nodes made up most of the excised metastases sampled. Study-level results: Treatment-naive, never-smoker and oncogene-addicted patients were overrepresented in this highly selected cohort. TIL cultures after expansion showed higher clonality and lower diversity than baseline tumor (median 6% vs 31%).

The V and J ends lost 2 bases and 4 bases respectively, with 11 bases between them. Germline CDR1 LGHNA, CDR2 YSLEER. This CDR3 is 14 amino acids long. This was the immunoSEQ v3 assay. Only in-frame clones appear in the TCRdb table, and some are missing; sequencing was by immunoSEQ multiplex PCR. The sample carries roughly 92,000 clones, approximately 65% recorded once. The rearrangement links TRBV4-3 to TRBJ1-2; D is undetermined. The TCR was taken from a person aged 25 to 79 with non-small cell lung cancer. Source: tumor tissue, taken at baseline. This CDR3 is CASSQKTASYGYTF. In DNA form, the CDR3 reads TGCGCCAGCAGCCAAAAGACCGCTTCCTATGGCTACACCTTC.